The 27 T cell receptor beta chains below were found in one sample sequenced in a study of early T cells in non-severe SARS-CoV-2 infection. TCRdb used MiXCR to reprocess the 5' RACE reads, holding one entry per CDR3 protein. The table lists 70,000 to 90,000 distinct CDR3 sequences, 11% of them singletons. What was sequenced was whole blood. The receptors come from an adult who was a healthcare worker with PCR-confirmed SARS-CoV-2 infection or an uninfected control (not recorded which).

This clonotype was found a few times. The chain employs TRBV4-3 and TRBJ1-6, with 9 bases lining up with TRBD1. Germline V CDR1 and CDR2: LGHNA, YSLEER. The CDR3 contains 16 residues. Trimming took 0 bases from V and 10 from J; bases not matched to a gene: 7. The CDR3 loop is CASSQDPRTGESPLHF. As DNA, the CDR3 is TGCGCCAGCAGCCAAGATCCTAGGACAGGGGAATCACCCCTCCACTTT.

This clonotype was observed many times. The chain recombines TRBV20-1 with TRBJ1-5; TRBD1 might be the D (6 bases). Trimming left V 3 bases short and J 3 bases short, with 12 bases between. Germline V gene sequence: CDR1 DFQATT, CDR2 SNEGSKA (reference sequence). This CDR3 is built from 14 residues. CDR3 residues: CSARGGTPNQPQHF. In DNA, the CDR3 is TGCAGTGCTAGGGGCGGGACACCCAATCAGCCCCAGCATTTT.

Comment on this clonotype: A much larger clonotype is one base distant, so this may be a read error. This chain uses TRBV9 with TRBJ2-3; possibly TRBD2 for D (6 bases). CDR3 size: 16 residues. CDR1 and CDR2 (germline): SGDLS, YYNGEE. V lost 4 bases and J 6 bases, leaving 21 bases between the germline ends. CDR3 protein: CASSLSDGRGTDTQYF. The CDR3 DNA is TGTGCCAGCAGCCTCTCGGACGGGAGAGGGACGGATACGCAGTATTTT.

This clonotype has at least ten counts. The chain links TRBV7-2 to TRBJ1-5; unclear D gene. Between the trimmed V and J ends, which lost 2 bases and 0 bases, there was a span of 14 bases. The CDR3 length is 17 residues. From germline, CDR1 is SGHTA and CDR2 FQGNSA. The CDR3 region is CASSLSPKGLSNQPQHF. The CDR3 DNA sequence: TGTGCCAGCAGCTTAAGCCCCAAGGGCCTTAGCAATCAGCCCCAGCATTTT.

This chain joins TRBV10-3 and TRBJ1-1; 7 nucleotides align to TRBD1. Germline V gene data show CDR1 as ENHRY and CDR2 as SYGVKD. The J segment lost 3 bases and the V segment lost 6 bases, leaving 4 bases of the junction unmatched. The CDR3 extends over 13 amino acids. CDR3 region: CAISLQGDTEAFF. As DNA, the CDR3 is TGTGCCATCAGCCTTCAGGGGGACACTGAAGCTTTCTTT.

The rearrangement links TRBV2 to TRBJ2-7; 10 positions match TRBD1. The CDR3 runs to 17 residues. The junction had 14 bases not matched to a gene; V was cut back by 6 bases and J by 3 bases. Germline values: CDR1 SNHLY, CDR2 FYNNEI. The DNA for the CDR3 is TGTGCCAGCAGAGCAAACTTTGGACAGGGGGGACACTACGAGCAGTACTTC. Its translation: CASRANFGQGGHYEQYF.

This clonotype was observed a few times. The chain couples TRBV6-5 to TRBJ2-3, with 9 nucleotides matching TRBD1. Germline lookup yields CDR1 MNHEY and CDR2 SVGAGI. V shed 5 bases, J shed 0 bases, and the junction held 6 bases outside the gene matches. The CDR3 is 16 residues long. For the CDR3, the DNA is TGTGCCAGCAGTGGGGGGGACAGGGCTAGCACAGATACGCAGTATTTT. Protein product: CASSGGDRASTDTQYF.

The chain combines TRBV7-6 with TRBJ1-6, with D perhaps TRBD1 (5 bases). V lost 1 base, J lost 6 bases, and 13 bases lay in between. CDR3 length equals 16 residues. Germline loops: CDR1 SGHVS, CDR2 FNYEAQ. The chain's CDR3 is CASSLVDMGGNSPLHF. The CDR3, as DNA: TGTGCCAGCAGCTTAGTGGACATGGGTGGTAATTCACCCCTCCACTTT.

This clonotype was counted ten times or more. CDR3 DNA: TGTGCCAGCAGCCCCATACCGGGACAGGATCGGGGCTACACCTTC. Translated, it gives CASSPIPGQDRGYTF. The J gene is TRBJ1-2, the V gene TRBV7-2; 8 bases align to TRBD1. V trimming: 5 bases; J trimming: 8 bases; junction bases outside the gene matches: 13. The length of the CDR3 is 15 residues. The germline V gene has CDR1 SGHTA and CDR2 FQGNSA.

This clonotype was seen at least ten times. CDR3 sequence (DNA): TGTGCCAGCAGCCGGGACGGAAATTTTAATCAGCCCCAGCATTTT. Amino acid sequence: CASSRDGNFNQPQHF. The chain employs TRBV5-6 and TRBJ1-5, with a possible D match to TRBD1 (5 bases). The V and J ends lost 4 bases and 4 bases respectively, with 15 bases between them. CDR3 length: 15 amino acids. CDR1 is SGHDT, CDR2 YYEEEE, per germline.

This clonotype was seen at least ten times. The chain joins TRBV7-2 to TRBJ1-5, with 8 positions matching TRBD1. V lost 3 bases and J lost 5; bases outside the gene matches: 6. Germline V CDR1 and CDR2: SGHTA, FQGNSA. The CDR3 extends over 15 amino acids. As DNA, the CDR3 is TGTGCCAGCAGCTTTTCCCAGGGGGCCGATCAGCCCCAGCATTTT. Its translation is CASSFSQGADQPQHF.

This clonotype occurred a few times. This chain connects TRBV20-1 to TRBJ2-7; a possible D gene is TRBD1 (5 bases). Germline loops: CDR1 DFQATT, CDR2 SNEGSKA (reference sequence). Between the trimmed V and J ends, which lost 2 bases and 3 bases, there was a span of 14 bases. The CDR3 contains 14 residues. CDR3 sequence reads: CSARMLGLYYEQYF. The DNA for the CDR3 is TGCAGTGCTAGAATGCTGGGGCTCTACTACGAGCAGTACTTC.

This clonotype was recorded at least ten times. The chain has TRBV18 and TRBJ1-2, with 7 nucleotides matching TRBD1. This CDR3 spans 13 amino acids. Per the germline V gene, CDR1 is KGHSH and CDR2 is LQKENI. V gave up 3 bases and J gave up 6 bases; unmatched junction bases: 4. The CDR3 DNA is TGTGCCAGCTCACCTTTCACAGGGGATGGCTACACCTTC. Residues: CASSPFTGDGYTF.

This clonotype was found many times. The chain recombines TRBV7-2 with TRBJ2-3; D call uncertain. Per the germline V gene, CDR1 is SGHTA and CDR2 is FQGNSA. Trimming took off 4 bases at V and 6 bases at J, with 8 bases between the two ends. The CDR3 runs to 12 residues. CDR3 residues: CASSSDHDTQYF. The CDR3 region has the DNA TGTGCCAGCAGCTCTGACCACGATACGCAGTATTTT.

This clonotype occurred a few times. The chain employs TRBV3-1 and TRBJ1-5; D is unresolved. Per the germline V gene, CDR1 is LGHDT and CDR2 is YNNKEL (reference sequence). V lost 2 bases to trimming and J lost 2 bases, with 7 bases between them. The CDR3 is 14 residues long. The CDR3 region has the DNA TGTGCCAGCAGCCAACGGGATGGCAATCAGCCCCAGCATTTT. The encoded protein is CASSQRDGNQPQHF.

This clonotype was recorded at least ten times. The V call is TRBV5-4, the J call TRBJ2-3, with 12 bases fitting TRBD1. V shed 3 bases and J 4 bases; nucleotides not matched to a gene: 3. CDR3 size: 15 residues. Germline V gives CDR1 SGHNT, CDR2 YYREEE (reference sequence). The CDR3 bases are TGTGCCAGCAGCTCCCGGGACAGGGGGCCAGATACGCAGTATTTT. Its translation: CASSSRDRGPDTQYF.

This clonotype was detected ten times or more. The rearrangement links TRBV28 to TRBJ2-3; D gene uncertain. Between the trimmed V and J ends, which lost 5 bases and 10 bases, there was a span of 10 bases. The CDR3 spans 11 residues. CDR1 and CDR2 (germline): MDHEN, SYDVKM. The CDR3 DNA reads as TGTGCCAGCAGTCCTAATACCCCGCAGTATTTT. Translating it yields CASSPNTPQYF.

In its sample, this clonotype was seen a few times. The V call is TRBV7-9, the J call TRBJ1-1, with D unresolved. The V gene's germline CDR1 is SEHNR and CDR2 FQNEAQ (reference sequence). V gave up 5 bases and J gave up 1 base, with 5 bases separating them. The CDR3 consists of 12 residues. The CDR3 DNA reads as TGTGCCAGCAGCGAATGGAACACTGAAGCTTTCTTT. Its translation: CASSEWNTEAFF.

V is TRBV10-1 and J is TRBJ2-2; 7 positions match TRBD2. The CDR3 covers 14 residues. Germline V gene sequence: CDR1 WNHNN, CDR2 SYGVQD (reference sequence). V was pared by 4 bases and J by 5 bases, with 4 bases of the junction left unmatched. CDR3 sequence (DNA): TGCGCCAGCAGTGGCTCAGCGGGGACCGGGGAGCTGTTTTTT. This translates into CASSGSAGTGELFF.

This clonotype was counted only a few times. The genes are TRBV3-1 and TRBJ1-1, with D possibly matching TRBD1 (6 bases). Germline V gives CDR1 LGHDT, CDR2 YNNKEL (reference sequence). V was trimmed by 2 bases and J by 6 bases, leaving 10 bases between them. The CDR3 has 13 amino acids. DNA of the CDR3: TGTGCCAGCAGCCAATTTTGGGGGCCTGAAGCTTTCTTT. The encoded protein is CASSQFWGPEAFF. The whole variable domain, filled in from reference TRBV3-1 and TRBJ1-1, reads DTAVSQTPKYLVTQMGNDKSIKCEQNLGHDTMYWYKQDSKKFLKIMFSYNNKELIINETVPNRFSPKSPDKAHLNLHINSLELGDSAVYFCASSQFWGPEAFFGQGTRLTVV.

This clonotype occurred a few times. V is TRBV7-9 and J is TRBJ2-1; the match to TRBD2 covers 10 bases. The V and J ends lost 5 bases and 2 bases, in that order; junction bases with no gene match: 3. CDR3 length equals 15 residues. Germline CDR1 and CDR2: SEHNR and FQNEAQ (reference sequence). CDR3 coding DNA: TGTGCCAGCAGCGTGGGACTAGCGACCTACAATGAGCAGTTCTTC. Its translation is CASSVGLATYNEQFF.

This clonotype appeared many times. CDR3 coding DNA: TGCGCCAGCAGGAGGGGAGTAGCGGGGGATACGCAGTATTTT. Its translation is CASRRGVAGDTQYF. The V gene is TRBV10-2, the J gene TRBJ2-3, with 8 positions matching TRBD2. The CDR3 is made up of 14 amino acids. The V gene's germline CDR1 is WSHSY and CDR2 SAAADI. The V segment lost 6 bases and the J segment 6 bases; nucleotides outside the gene matches: 8.

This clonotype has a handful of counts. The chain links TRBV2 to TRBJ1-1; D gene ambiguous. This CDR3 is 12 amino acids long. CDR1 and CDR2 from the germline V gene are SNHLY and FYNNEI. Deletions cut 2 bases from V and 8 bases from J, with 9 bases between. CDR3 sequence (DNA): TGTGCCAGCAGTGAAAAAGAAACGGAAGCTTTCTTT. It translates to CASSEKETEAFF.

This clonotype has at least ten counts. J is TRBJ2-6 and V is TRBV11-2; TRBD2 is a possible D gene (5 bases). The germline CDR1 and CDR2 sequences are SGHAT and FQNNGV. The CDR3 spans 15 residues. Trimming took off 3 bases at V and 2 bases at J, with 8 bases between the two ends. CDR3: CASSFRGTGANVLTF. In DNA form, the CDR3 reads TGTGCCAGCAGCTTTCGAGGGACTGGGGCCAACGTCCTGACTTTC.

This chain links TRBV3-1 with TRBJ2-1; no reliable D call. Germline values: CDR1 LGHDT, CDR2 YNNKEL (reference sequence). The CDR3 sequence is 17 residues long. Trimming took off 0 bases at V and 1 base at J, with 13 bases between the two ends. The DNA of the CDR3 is TGTGCCAGCAGCCAAGATGGGTGGGATTCTTCCTACAATGAGCAGTTCTTC. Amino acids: CASSQDGWDSSYNEQFF.

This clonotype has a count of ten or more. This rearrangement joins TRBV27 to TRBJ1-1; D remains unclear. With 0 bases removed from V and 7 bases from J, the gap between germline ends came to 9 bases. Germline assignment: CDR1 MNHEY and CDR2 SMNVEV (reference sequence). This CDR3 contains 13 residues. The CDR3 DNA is TGTGCCAGCAGTTTATCGAAAGGGATTGAAGCTTTCTTT. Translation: CASSLSKGIEAFF.

CDR3 sequence: CASSPGLAGSTDTQYF. The CDR3 DNA sequence: TGTGCCAGCAGCCCGGGACTAGCGGGAAGCACAGATACGCAGTATTTT. The chain carries TRBV14 and TRBJ2-3; 13 bases match TRBD2. CDR1 SGHDN and CDR2 FVKESK come from the germline V gene. V lost 4 bases, J lost 0 bases, and 1 base stayed unmatched. There are 16 residues in the CDR3.